The clone carrying this T cell receptor (beta chain) was counted many times. Its specificity is unknown. Using a J-beta primer mix together with a sample-barcoded 5' primer, a second PCR was run for roughly 6 to 12 cycles. Each CDR3 protein is one row after TCRdb ran MiXCR on the 5' RACE reads. The sample consists of around 1.1 million distinct CDR3 sequences, 35% to 45% of them appearing once. The CDR3 is 15 amino acids. V was clipped by 0 bases and J by 0 bases, with 7 bases between them. Looked up from germline, CDR1 is MGHRA and CDR2 is YSYEKL. This entry belongs to a study of blood T cells in healthy people across ages. Study-wide results and caveats: Greater diversity and more naive CD4+ cells were seen in long-lived donors than in aged donors. Unsorted PBMCs blocked a conclusive comparison of naive and antigen-experienced cells.

This receptor was identified in a man between 18 and 35 years old in good health. Source material: blood. This chain connects TRBV4-1 to TRBJ2-3; no definite D call. CDR3 protein: CASSQEPHSTDTQYF. The DNA of the CDR3 is TGCGCCAGCAGCCAAGAACCTCACAGCACAGATACGCAGTATTTT.